Listed below are T cell receptor beta chains from one sample, sequenced in a study of regulatory T cells in long-lasting Graves disease. TCRdb recomputed calls from the multiplex PCR reads with MiXCR, one row per CDR3 protein. Among around 450,000 distinct CDR3 sequences listed, about 15% were seen once. These same records also appear under a second study, on T cells in Graves' hyperthyroidism and ophthalmopathy.

The source was peripheral blood mononuclear cells (PBMCs), collected at new diagnosis, from a patient treated with antithyroid drugs. The origin of the receptors is a woman aged 25 to 45 with Graves disease. CDR3s include the opening cysteine and the closing phenylalanine or tryptophan. The size entry is marked missing in some rows and otherwise reads once, few, many or a size class.

. | TRBV28 | CASSPGGYPYGYTF
. | TRBV30 | CAWRLSYEQYF
many | TRBV7-9 | CASSLGQETQYF
many | TRBV30 | CALGQGTTEAFF
. | TRBV5-5 | CASSPAGGGITYEQYF
. | TRBV7-9 | CASSLGRGRNTEAFF
many | TRBV12-3/TRBV12-4 | CASSSGTAEAFF
. | TRBV15 | CATSRGASGLYEQYF
many | TRBV9 | CASSVGSGVGGEQFF
many | TRBV28 | CASPPVGATNTEAFF
many | TRBV6-5 | CASSSSSGSSYEQYF
many | TRBV30 | CAWSPSPGEQYF
few | TRBV19 | CASSISLRITGELFF
many | TRBV15 | CATSGTGGKNEKLFF
. | TRBV19 | CASREYSGSSYNSPLHF
many | TRBV20-1 | CSARMWGMTSGKGTSTDTQYF
. | TRBV30 | CAWSPGGSNEQFF
few | TRBV6-5 | CASSYGGQVYEQYF
many | TRBV10-3 | CAISESTSGRNEQFF
many | TRBV11-3 | CASSSHTGDARETQYF
. | TRBV20-1 | CSARPLAGAGPYNEQFF
few | TRBV20-1 | CSASSVTGRLAKNIQYF
. | TRBV15 | CATSFQPQETQYF
. | TRBV9 | CASSGGQGTYNEQFF
few | TRBV20-1 | CSARPPGLAADTQYF
many | TRBV2 | CARTLGGSTEAFF
many | TRBV18 | CASSPPIRLQNTEAFF
many | TRBV28 | CASRGGQGAAYEQYF
few | TRBV7-6 | CASSLGPSNEKLFF
few | TRBV6-2/TRBV6-3 | CASSSQGLVGDTQYF
. | TRBV4-2 | CASRGQGTPSEAFF
many | TRBV12-5 | CASGLVQGANTEAFF
many | TRBV2 | CASSHLVGPEDTQYF
many | TRBV9 | CASSVDQTPAEAFF
. | TRBV12-3/TRBV12-4 | CASSTSTRRTGELFF
. | TRBV20-1 | CSARDWDVHEQYF
many | TRBV12-3/TRBV12-4 | CASSAAPLAGSYNEQFF
. | TRBV24-1 | CATSDPTGTSGSWGTDTQYF
many | TRBV20-1 | CSASASGGRAYEQYF
few | TRBV7-2 | CASSLVNSNQPQHF
many | TRBV28 | CASTLEAGGKYEQYF
many | TRBV6-9 | CASSSPGLAGGYEQYF
many | TRBV9 | CASSVEEDYGYTF
few | TRBV9 | CASSESLTDTQYF
. | TRBV12-3/TRBV12-4 | CAGSGPGPKLHNYGYTF
. | TRBV9 | CASSAPTSGTNTGELFF